This T cell receptor beta chain was sequenced during a study of CD8+CD57+ T cells in acquired aplastic anemia. Whole-study context: Average DNA yield from sorted CD4+ and CD8+ cells was about 2.9 ug.

Study-level results: For CD8+ Simpson's diversity, patients and controls showed no significant difference. The study identified about 30 CD8+ CDR3 sequences shared by patients and controls.

Germline CDR1 and CDR2: SGDLS and YYNGEE. Trimming removed 3 bases from V and 5 bases from J; junction bases left unmatched: 8. The CDR3 spans 15 residues. Regarding this clonotype: Its antigen is unidentified.

Using genomic DNA as the template, TCR beta VDJ and CDR3 profiling was carried out. TCRdb re-analysed the reads in MiXCR, keeping a single row per CDR3 protein. The table records some 180,000 distinct CDR3 sequences, almost 50% of them present only once. Previously, flow cytometry had revealed CD8+CD57+ cell expansion in the patients chosen for sequencing. Patient blood was sampled before any therapy had been received. Sample: sorted CD4+, CD8+, or CD8+CD57+ T cells (not recorded which) from PBMCs. The V gene is TRBV9, the J gene TRBJ2-1; 7 bases agree with TRBD1. The TCR sequence derives from a human donor with aplastic anemia. CDR3 sequence: CASSGSDRRDNEQFF. For the CDR3, the DNA is TGTGCCAGCAGCGGATCGGACAGGAGAGACAATGAGCAGTTCTTC.